A single sample gave rise to the 7 T cell receptor beta chains below, sequenced in a study of blood T cell repertoires in COVID-19. Sequencing was performed with immunoSEQ multiplex PCR; in TCRdb, only in-frame clones are kept and a portion is missing. The top ten hold 13% of the sample, which has 180,000 or so clones, around 80% seen once. Sequencing was done on a sample of PBMCs or T cells enriched from blood (not recorded which). These receptors were obtained from a woman aged 55-70 years who had recovered from COVID-19.

This sequence joins TRBV5-1 and TRBJ1-1; possible D gene TRBD1, 6 bases. Germline lookup yields CDR1 SGHRS and CDR2 YFSETQ. Trimming stripped 2 bases from V and 1 base from J, with 15 bases between. The CDR3 is made up of 16 amino acids. For the CDR3, the DNA is TGCGCCAGCAGCTTTGGAATGGGGGCAGGGAACACTGAAGCTTTCTTT. Translating gives CASSFGMGAGNTEAFF. Using reference TRBV5-1 and TRBJ1-1 for the parts outside the CDR3, the full variable domain is KAGVTQTPRYLIKTRGQQVTLSCSPISGHRSVSWYQQTPGQGLQFLFEYFSETQRNKGNFPGRFSGRQFSNSRSEMNVSTLELGDSALYLCASSFGMGAGNTEAFFGQGTRLTVV.

This clone was observed once. This chain connects TRBV20-1 to TRBJ2-1; 7 bases fit TRBD2. V was clipped by 3 bases and J by 4 bases; unmatched bases: 9. The CDR3 is made up of 15 amino acids. The germline CDR1 and CDR2 sequences are DFQATT and SNEGSKA (reference sequence). The CDR3 DNA follows: TGCAGTGCTAGTGCCCCTAGCGGAGATTACAATGAGCAGTTCTTC. The encoded protein is CSASAPSGDYNEQFF.

For the CDR3, the DNA is TGTGCCAGCAGTTATGGGGGGTTCGGCAATGAGCAGTTCTTC. This translates into CASSYGGFGNEQFF. The chain recombines TRBV6-5 with TRBJ2-1; a weak D match, TRBD2 (6 bases). The germline V gene has CDR1 MNHEY and CDR2 SVGAGI. V gave up 3 bases and J gave up 6 bases, with 12 bases separating them. This CDR3 has 14 amino acids.

The genes are TRBV3-1 (or the pseudogene TRBV3-2) and TRBJ2-5, with 11 bases lining up with TRBD2. The CDR3 length is 16 residues. V was pared by 7 bases and J by 5 bases, with 12 bases of the junction left unmatched. The germline V gene has CDR1 LGHDT and CDR2 YNNKEL (reference sequence). The CDR3 DNA sequence: TGTGCCAGCACCAGGGGACTAGCGGCTCCCCCCGAGACCCAGTACTTC. It is translated as CASTRGLAAPPETQYF.

The chain is built from TRBV11-2 and TRBJ2-1; D gene unclear. CDR1 is SGHAT, CDR2 FQNNGV, per germline. The CDR3 loop spans 15 amino acids. Trimming cost V 6 bases and J 1 base, with 13 bases left between them. Written as DNA, the CDR3 is TGTGCCAGCAGTTATAGTCACAGTTCCTACAATGAGCAGTTCTTC. It specifies CASSYSHSSYNEQFF.

The chain carries TRBV19 and TRBJ1-5; 9 nucleotides match TRBD1. V shed 6 bases, J shed 0 bases, and the junction held 15 bases outside the gene matches. The CDR3 contains 19 residues. The germline V gene encodes CDR1 LNHDA and CDR2 SQIVND (reference sequence). CDR3 residues: CASRTNTGTGWYSNQPQHF. The CDR3, as DNA: TGTGCCAGTAGAACCAACACAGGGACAGGGTGGTATAGCAATCAGCCCCAGCATTTT.

The chain has TRBV6-5 and TRBJ1-2; 7 bases match TRBD1. The CDR3 consists of 15 residues. Germline CDR1 MNHEY, CDR2 SVGAGI. The V gene end was trimmed by 7 bases and the J gene end by 2 bases; junction bases not matched to a gene: 10. CDR3 in DNA: TGTGCCAGCAACCGAGGCGGACAGGACAACTATGGCTACACCTTC. Its protein is CASNRGGQDNYGYTF.